This entry lists 23 T cell receptor beta chains sequenced from one sample in a study of blood T cell repertoires in COVID-19. Assay used: immunoSEQ multiplex PCR; TCRdb lists only in-frame clones, some missing. The table shows about 310,000 clones, with around 90% occurring only once. The sample comprised peripheral blood. The receptor set was obtained from a woman between 35 and 50 years old with COVID-19, enrolled during active disease.

This chain uses TRBV4-3 with TRBJ2-3; 10 nucleotides match TRBD1. The germline CDR1 and CDR2 sequences are LGHNA and YSLEER. The CDR3 loop spans 17 amino acids. J was trimmed by 5 bases and V by 0 bases; bases with no gene match: 8. This chain's CDR3 is CASSQDDRDRGRDTQYF. The CDR3 DNA is TGCGCCAGCAGCCAAGACGACCGGGACAGGGGAAGAGATACGCAGTATTTT.

The chain employs TRBV11-2 and TRBJ2-3, with D unresolved. V dropped 3 bases and J dropped 1 base, with 8 bases sitting between them. Germline CDR1 and CDR2: SGHAT and FQNNGV. CDR3 length: 14 amino acids. CDR3 in amino acids: CASSLRQRTDTQYF. DNA for the CDR3: TGTGCCAGCAGCTTGCGGCAGCGCACAGATACGCAGTATTTT.

The chain recombines TRBV2 with TRBJ1-5; 8 bases align to TRBD1. V lost 5 bases to trimming and J lost 7 bases; unmatched junction nucleotides: 13. The CDR3 totals 16 residues. Germline V CDR1 and CDR2: SNHLY, FYNNEI. The CDR3 here is CASSKTLDRVRQPQHF. The CDR3 DNA sequence: TGTGCCAGCAGTAAAACCCTGGACAGGGTGCGGCAGCCCCAGCATTTT.

This clone was seen only once. The chain has TRBV9 and TRBJ1-3, with D unresolved. The CDR3 totals 16 residues. The V end lost 3 bases, the J end lost 4 bases, and 17 bases lay between the germline ends. The germline CDR1 and CDR2 sequences are SGDLS and YYNGEE. The CDR3 here is CASSAGKGGFGNTIYF. DNA of the CDR3: TGTGCCAGCAGCGCCGGTAAGGGAGGATTCGGAAACACCATATATTTT.

V is TRBV6-5 and J is TRBJ1-2, with TRBD1 as a possible D gene (5 bases). V gave up 6 bases and J gave up 4 bases, with 18 bases separating them. The CDR3 runs 15 residues. Germline V gives CDR1 MNHEY, CDR2 SVGAGI. The CDR3 DNA is TGTGCCAGCAGAACTTCCGGGGGGGGAAGCTATGGCTACACCTTC. This codes for CASRTSGGGSYGYTF.

Turning to this clone: Within the sample, other DNA sequences also encode this same CDR3. The chain is built from TRBV5-1 and TRBJ2-1; 11 nucleotides match TRBD2. Germline assignment: CDR1 SGHRS and CDR2 YFSETQ. This CDR3 spans 15 amino acids. V lost 0 bases and J lost 4; bases outside the gene matches: 0. The CDR3: CASSLGLAGYNEQFF. CDR3 DNA sequence: TGCGCCAGCAGCTTGGGACTAGCGGGGTACAATGAGCAGTTCTTC.

This clone is a singleton in its sample. V gene TRBV16 combines with J gene TRBJ1-2, with D possibly TRBD1 on 5 matching bases. Deletions cut 4 bases from V and 8 bases from J, with 17 bases between. Germline assignment: CDR1 KGHSY and CDR2 FQNENV. There are 14 residues in the CDR3. The CDR3 DNA reads TGTGCCAGCAGCCCCCAGTGGGGAGGGGAAGGCTACACCTTC. As protein: CASSPQWGGEGYTF.

The chain combines TRBV7-2 with TRBJ2-7; 9 bases match TRBD2. Trimming at V came to 1 base and at J to 6 bases, leaving 7 bases not matched to a gene. The CDR3 consists of 15 residues. The germline V gene has CDR1 SGHTA and CDR2 FQGNSA. The CDR3 DNA sequence: TGTGCCAGCAGCTTAGGCGGGGGGGCGTCCCGCGAGCAGTACTTC. This gives the protein CASSLGGGASREQYF.

V is TRBV19 and J is TRBJ2-5; 9 nucleotides line up with TRBD2. The J segment lost 5 bases and the V segment lost 1 base, leaving 5 bases of the junction unmatched. The germline V gene has CDR1 LNHDA and CDR2 SQIVND (reference sequence). The CDR3 spans 15 residues. In nucleotides, the CDR3 is TGTGCCAGTAGTATAGGGGCGGGAGGGCAGGAGACCCAGTACTTC. Protein: CASSIGAGGQETQYF.

V is TRBV7-8 and J is TRBJ2-5, with 14 bases matching TRBD2. V shed 5 bases, J shed 1 base, and the junction held 6 bases outside the gene matches. Germline V gene sequence: CDR1 SGHVS, CDR2 FQNEAQ. The CDR3 runs 17 residues. CDR3 protein: CASSRGLAGGLQETQYF. CDR3 DNA sequence: TGTGCCAGCAGCCGAGGACTAGCGGGGGGCCTCCAAGAGACCCAGTACTTC.

The chain uses TRBV6-5 and TRBJ1-1; 8 bases fit TRBD1. The CDR3 spans 14 residues. Germline CDR1 is MNHEY and CDR2 is SVGAGI. The V gene end was trimmed by 2 bases and the J gene end by 3 bases; junction bases not matched to a gene: 2. The DNA for the CDR3 is TGTGCCAGCAGTTACGGACAGGGTTACACTGAAGCTTTCTTT. As protein: CASSYGQGYTEAFF.

This rearrangement joins TRBV27 to TRBJ1-5, with a tentative D call TRBD1 (5 bases). Trimming took 8 bases from V and 4 from J, leaving 18 bases between them. This CDR3 spans 15 amino acids. Germline assignment: CDR1 MNHEY and CDR2 SMNVEV (reference sequence). In DNA form, the CDR3 reads TGTGCCAGCCACCCCCAAGGGGCAGATAATCAGCCCCAGCATTTT. Its translation: CASHPQGADNQPQHF.

The rearrangement joins TRBV7-9 to TRBJ2-1, with 10 bases aligning to TRBD1. V lost 7 bases and J lost 9; bases outside the gene matches: 12. Per germline, CDR1 SEHNR and CDR2 FQNEAQ (reference sequence). The CDR3 covers 15 residues. Here the CDR3 reads CASTPAGTGVGEQFF. The CDR3 bases are TGTGCCAGCACACCTGCAGGGACAGGGGTCGGTGAGCAGTTCTTC.

About this clone itself: The germline gene is not matched at one end of the junction; a read error may be the cause. Other DNA sequences of this sample code for an identical CDR3. The V gene is TRBV6-2 or TRBV6-3, the J gene TRBJ1-5; the match to TRBD1 covers 8 bases. The CDR3 is made up of 15 amino acids. Germline V gene sequence: CDR1 MNHEY, CDR2 SVGEGT. The DNA for the CDR3 is TGTGCCAGCAGCGATAGACAGGGGCGCAATCAGCCTCAGCATTTT. Translated: CASSDRQGRNQPQHF.

V is TRBV5-1 and J is TRBJ2-1; TRBD1 aligns across 7 bases. This CDR3 comprises 15 residues. Germline V gene lookup returns CDR1 SGHRS and CDR2 YFSETQ. V lost 0 bases, J lost 2 bases, and 2 bases stayed unmatched. The CDR3 spells CASSLEGQPYNEQFF. CDR3 sequence (DNA): TGCGCCAGCAGCTTGGAGGGACAGCCCTACAATGAGCAGTTCTTC. Complete variable domain (other parts from reference TRBV5-1 and TRBJ2-1): KAGVTQTPRYLIKTRGQQVTLSCSPISGHRSVSWYQQTPGQGLQFLFEYFSETQRNKGNFPGRFSGRQFSNSRSEMNVSTLELGDSALYLCASSLEGQPYNEQFFGPGTRLTVL.

This clone was seen just once. The rearrangement joins TRBV3-1 (or the pseudogene TRBV3-2) to TRBJ2-2, with 14 bases aligning to TRBD2. The CDR3 sequence is 18 residues long. Germline lookup yields CDR1 LGHDT and CDR2 YNNKEL (reference sequence). J was trimmed by 5 bases and V by 4 bases; bases with no gene match: 9. In nucleotides, the CDR3 is TGTGCCAGCAGCCCCGGACTAGCGGGAGGCGGCGGTACCGGGGAGCTGTTTTTT. Translation: CASSPGLAGGGGTGELFF.

The CDR3 here is CASSLSGAGLAGIPQETQYF. CDR3 coding DNA: TGCGCCAGCAGCTTAAGCGGGGCAGGACTAGCGGGCATCCCGCAAGAGACCCAGTACTTC. This chain links TRBV5-1 with TRBJ2-5; 11 nucleotides agree with TRBD2. Germline-derived CDR1 and CDR2 are SGHRS and YFSETQ. V trimming: 2 bases; J trimming: 2 bases; junction bases outside the gene matches: 17. The CDR3 loop spans 20 amino acids.

The chain employs TRBV5-4 and TRBJ1-2; perhaps TRBD1 as D (6 bases). V lost 4 bases, J lost 8 bases, and 15 bases lay in between. In germline, CDR1 is SGHNT, CDR2 YYREEE (reference sequence). The CDR3 consists of 13 residues. CDR3 sequence: CASSLRQAEGYTF. The CDR3 coding sequence is TGTGCCAGCAGCCTCCGACAGGCGGAGGGCTACACCTTC.

The chain links TRBV24-1 to TRBJ1-2; D may be TRBD1 (5 bases). This CDR3 has 19 residues. From germline, CDR1 is KGHDR and CDR2 SFDVKD. V dropped 7 bases and J dropped 6 bases, with 32 bases sitting between them. The CDR3, as DNA: TGTGCCACCAGGGTTTACACAGGCTTTGGAGCAGTCGTGGGGAATGGCTACACCTTC. This codes for CATRVYTGFGAVVGNGYTF.

The chain links TRBV7-2 to TRBJ1-4; tentatively, D is TRBD1 (5 bases). The CDR3 runs 13 residues. The V end was cut by 1 base, the J end by 8 bases, with 8 bases between. Germline CDR1 is SGHTA and CDR2 is FQGNSA. The DNA of the CDR3 is TGTGCCAGCAGCTTAGGGTCAGGGGAAAAACTGTTTTTT. It specifies CASSLGSGEKLFF.

The J gene is TRBJ2-7, the V gene TRBV6-1, with D possibly matching TRBD1 (6 bases). CDR1 is MNHNS and CDR2 is SASEGT in the germline V gene. V was trimmed by 3 bases and J by 1 base, leaving 10 bases between them. This CDR3 is 14 amino acids long. The CDR3: CASSETGSSYEQYF. CDR3 nucleotide sequence: TGTGCCAGCAGTGAGACAGGATCATCCTACGAGCAGTACTTC.

The chain joins TRBV6-2 or TRBV6-3 to TRBJ2-2; TRBD1 agrees at 9 bases. Germline V gene lookup returns CDR1 MNHEY and CDR2 SVGEGT. With 4 bases clipped from V and 7 bases from J, the junction kept 16 bases outside the gene matches. The CDR3 is made up of 18 amino acids. The CDR3 nucleotides are TGTGCCAGCAGTTCCCTAGGAAACAGGGGGCGCGTTGGCGGGGAGCTGTTTTTT. Amino acids: CASSSLGNRGRVGGELFF.

This chain uses TRBV28 with TRBJ1-1; TRBD1 agrees at 8 bases. V lost 6 bases and J lost 4; bases outside the gene matches: 7. From germline, CDR1 is MDHEN and CDR2 SYDVKM. The CDR3 spans 14 residues. CDR3 DNA: TGTGCCAGCAGCAGAACAGGGGGGGTCACTGAAGCTTTCTTT. Translating it yields CASSRTGGVTEAFF.